The clone carrying this T cell receptor (beta chain) was picked up one time. The antigen remains unidentified. Sequencing was performed with immunoSEQ multiplex PCR; in TCRdb, only in-frame clones are kept and a portion is missing. The data show 500,000 to 550,000 clones, about 96% seen once. This sample is part of a study of shared clonotypes between healthy human individuals. Study background: Donor composition was a couple of women and three men, aged 18 to 49.

The CDR3 consists of 16 residues. The germline CDR1 and CDR2 sequences are MNHNS and SASEGT. The V end lost 2 bases, the J end lost 3 bases, and 16 bases lay between the germline ends. Whole-study results and caveats: Only blood samples were collected, and tissue repertoires likely differ.

The chain combines TRBV6-1 with TRBJ1-1, with D unclear. The sequence was collected from a woman in her thirties in good health. Input material: naive CD4+ T cells sorted from blood. Noted subset: CD45RA+ positively selected. The CDR3 DNA is TGTGCCAGCAGTGAATATGTAGAGGGCTTGTACACTGAAGCTTTCTTT. It is translated as CASSEYVEGLYTEAFF.